The sequence of this TCR beta chain was determined in a study of cytomegalovirus exposure and HLA in healthy donors. Libraries were prepared by immunoSEQ multiplex PCR; TCRdb keeps only in-frame clonotypes and omits some of them. The sample carries 160,000 or so clones, 88% recorded once. V lost 1 base and J 2 bases, leaving 10 bases between the germline ends. Per germline, CDR1 MNHNY and CDR2 SVGAGI (reference sequence). This CDR3 has 15 amino acids. This TCR came from a man between 18 and 35 years old in good health and CMV-seronegative. Sequenced sample: PBMCs. The chain joins TRBV6-6 to TRBJ2-3, with D maybe TRBD1 (6 bases). The CDR3 nucleotides read TGTGCCAGCAGTTACTTGAGGGGGAACACAGATACGCAGTATTTT. It codes for CASSYLRGNTDTQYF.